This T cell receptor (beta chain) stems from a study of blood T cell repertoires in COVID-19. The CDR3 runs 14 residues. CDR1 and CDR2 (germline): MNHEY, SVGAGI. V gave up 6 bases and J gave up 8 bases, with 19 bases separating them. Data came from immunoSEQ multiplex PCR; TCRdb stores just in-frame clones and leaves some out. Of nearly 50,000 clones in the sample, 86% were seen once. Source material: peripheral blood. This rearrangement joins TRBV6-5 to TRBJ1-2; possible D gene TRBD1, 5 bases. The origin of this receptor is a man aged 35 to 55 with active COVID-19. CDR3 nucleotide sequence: TGTGCCAGCAGCGACAGTTTTATTCCCGAGGGCTACACCTTC. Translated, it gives CASSDSFIPEGYTF.